This T cell receptor (beta chain) was profiled in a study of cytomegalovirus exposure and HLA in healthy donors. Study-wide results and limits: A missense variant in DCLRE1C was later tied to TCR beta V- and J-gene trimming.

Germline assignment: CDR1 SGHTS and CDR2 YDEGEE. Deletions cut 4 bases from V and 0 bases from J, with 11 bases between. CDR3 size: 15 residues. In the case of this clone: Its specificity is not known.

Amplification used 60 Vbeta primers and 13 Jbeta primers. Assay: immunoSEQ multiplex PCR; the TCRdb copy retains only in-frame clones and omits some. The table lists 95,000 to 150,000 clones, 75% to 80% of them singletons. This sequence originates from a man between 40 and 49 years old in good health and CMV-seronegative. Sequencing input: PBMCs. The gene calls are TRBV5-8 and TRBJ1-3, with a possible D match to TRBD1 (6 bases). The CDR3 spells CASSPGVYSGNTIYF. The CDR3 DNA is TGTGCCAGCAGCCCAGGGGTTTACTCTGGAAACACCATATATTTT.